This TCR beta chain appears in the sequencing data of a study of memory CD8 T cells in hepatitis C reinfection. With 0 bases clipped from V and 10 bases from J, the junction kept 7 bases outside the gene matches. The CDR3 spans 16 residues. Germline V gene sequence: CDR1 LGHNA, CDR2 YSLEER. Clones were sequenced by immunoSEQ multiplex PCR, and TCRdb holds only the in-frame ones, with some missing. The repertoire holds over 50,000 clones, with just under 90% as singletons. The sample's time point: pre-reinfection, 55 to 20 weeks before reinfection detection. The sorted cells went straight to TCR sequencing with no prior in vitro expansion.

This receptor was taken from a man aged 18 to 30 with hepatitis C virus infection. Sequenced material: naive CD8+ T cells sorted from blood. V is TRBV4-3 and J is TRBJ1-6; 9 nucleotides line up with TRBD1. For the CDR3, the DNA is TGCGCCAGCAGCCAAGATCTGGGACAGGGTGACTCACCCCTCCACTTT. Translated: CASSQDLGQGDSPLHF.